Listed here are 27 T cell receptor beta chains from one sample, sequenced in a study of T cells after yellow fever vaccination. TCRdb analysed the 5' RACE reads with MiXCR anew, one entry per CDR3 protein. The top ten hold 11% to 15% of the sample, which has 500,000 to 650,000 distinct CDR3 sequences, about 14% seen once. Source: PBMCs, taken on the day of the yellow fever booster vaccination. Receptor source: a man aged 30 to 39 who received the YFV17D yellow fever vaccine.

The CDR3 coding sequence is TGCGCCAGCAGCTTACGACAGGATAACTACGAGCAGTACTTC. Translating gives CASSLRQDNYEQYF. The gene calls are TRBV5-1 and TRBJ2-7, with D possibly being TRBD1 (6 bases). Germline lookup yields CDR1 SGHRS and CDR2 YFSETQ. CDR3 length: 14 amino acids. V shed 2 bases and J shed 3 bases, with 12 bases lying between them.

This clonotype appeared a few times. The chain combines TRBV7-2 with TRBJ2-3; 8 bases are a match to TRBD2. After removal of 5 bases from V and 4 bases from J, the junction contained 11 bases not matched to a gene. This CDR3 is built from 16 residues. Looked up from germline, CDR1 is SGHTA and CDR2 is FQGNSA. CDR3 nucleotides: TGTGCCAGCAGCGGCCGAGGAGGACTAGCAGCAGATACGCAGTATTTT. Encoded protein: CASSGRGGLAADTQYF.

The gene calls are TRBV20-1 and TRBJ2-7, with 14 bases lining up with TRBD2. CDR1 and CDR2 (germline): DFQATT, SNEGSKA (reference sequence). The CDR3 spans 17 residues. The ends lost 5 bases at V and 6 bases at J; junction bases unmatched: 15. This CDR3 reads CSASGLAGVKDGFEQYF. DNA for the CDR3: TGCAGTGCTTCGGGACTAGCGGGAGTGAAGGATGGGTTCGAGCAGTACTTC.

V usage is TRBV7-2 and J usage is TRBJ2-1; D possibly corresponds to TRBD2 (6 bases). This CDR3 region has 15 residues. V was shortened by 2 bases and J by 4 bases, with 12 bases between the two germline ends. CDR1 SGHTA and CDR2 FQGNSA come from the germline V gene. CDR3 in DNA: TGTGCCAGCAGCTTAAGGGACTTCCGGTACAATGAGCAGTTCTTC. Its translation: CASSLRDFRYNEQFF.

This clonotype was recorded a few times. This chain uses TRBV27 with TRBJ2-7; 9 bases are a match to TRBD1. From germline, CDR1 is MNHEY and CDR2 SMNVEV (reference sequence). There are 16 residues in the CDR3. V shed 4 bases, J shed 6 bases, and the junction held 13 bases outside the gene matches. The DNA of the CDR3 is TGTGCCAGCAGTTCCGGACAGGGGTTCTTCTCGGGCGAGCAGTACTTC. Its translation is CASSSGQGFFSGEQYF.

The CDR3 nucleotides read TGCGCCAGCAGCTTCAGGACTAGCGGGATGTCCCACAATGAGCAGTTCTTC. Translation gives CASSFRTSGMSHNEQFF. This chain links TRBV5-1 with TRBJ2-1; 12 nucleotides agree with TRBD2. The ends lost 2 bases at V and 5 bases at J; junction bases unmatched: 8. The length of the CDR3 is 17 residues. The germline CDR1 and CDR2 sequences are SGHRS and YFSETQ.

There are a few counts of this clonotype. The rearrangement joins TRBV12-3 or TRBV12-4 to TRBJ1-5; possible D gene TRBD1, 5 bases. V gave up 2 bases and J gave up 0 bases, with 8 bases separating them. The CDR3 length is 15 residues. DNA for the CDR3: TGTGCCAGCAGTTTATCCAGGGCTAGCAATCAGCCCCAGCATTTT. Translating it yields CASSLSRASNQPQHF.

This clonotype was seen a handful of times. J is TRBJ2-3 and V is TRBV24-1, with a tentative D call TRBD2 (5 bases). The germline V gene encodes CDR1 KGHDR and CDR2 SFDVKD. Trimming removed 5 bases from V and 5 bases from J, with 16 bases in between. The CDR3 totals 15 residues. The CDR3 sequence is CATSVSSDVKDTQYF. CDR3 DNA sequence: TGTGCCACCAGTGTGAGTAGCGATGTCAAAGATACGCAGTATTTT.

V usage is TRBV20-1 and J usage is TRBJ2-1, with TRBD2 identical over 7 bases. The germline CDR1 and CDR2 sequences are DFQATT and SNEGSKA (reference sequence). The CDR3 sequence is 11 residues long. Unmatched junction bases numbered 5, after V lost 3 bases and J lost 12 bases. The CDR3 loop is CSARGTSVQFF. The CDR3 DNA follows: TGCAGTGCTAGGGGTACTAGCGTGCAGTTCTTC.

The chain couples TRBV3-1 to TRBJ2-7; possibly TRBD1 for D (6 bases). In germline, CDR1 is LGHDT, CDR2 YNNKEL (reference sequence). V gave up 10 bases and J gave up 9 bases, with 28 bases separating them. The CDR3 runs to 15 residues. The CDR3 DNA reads TGTGCCACCACCCCCCTCGGGGACAAGGGAAAGCGGCAGTACTTC. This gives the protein CATTPLGDKGKRQYF.

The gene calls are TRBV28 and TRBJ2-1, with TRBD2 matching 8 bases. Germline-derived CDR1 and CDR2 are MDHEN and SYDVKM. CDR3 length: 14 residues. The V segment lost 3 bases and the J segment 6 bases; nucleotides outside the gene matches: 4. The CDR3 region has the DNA TGTGCCAGCAGTTTTGGGACTAGGAGCAATGAGCAGTTCTTC. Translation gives CASSFGTRSNEQFF. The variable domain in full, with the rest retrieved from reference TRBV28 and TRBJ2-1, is DVKVTQSSRYLVKRTGEKVFLECVQDMDHENMFWYRQDPGLGLRLIYFSYDVKMKEKGDIPEGYSVSREKKERFSLILESASTNQTSMYLCASSFGTRSNEQFFGPGTRLTVL.

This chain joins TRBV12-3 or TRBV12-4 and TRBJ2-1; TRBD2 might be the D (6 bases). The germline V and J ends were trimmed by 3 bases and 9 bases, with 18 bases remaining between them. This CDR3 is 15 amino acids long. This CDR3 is CASSFLSRGEAEQFF. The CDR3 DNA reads TGTGCCAGCAGTTTCCTCTCTAGAGGGGAGGCTGAGCAGTTCTTC.

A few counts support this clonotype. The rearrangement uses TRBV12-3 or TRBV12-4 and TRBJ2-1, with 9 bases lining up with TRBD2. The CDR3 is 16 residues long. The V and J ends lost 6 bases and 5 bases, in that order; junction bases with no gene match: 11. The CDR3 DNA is TGTGCCAGCAGCCCCACCGGACTAGCGCAAGACAATGAGCAGTTCTTC. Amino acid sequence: CASSPTGLAQDNEQFF.

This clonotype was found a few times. CDR3 DNA: TGCAGCGCTGTCCCCTCTAGCGAGCGGGAGGTCGGAGAGACCCAGTACTTC. Translation: CSAVPSSEREVGETQYF. The chain employs TRBV29-1 and TRBJ2-5; TRBD2 aligns across 9 bases. The V and J ends lost 7 bases and 4 bases, in that order; junction bases with no gene match: 19. Germline assignment: CDR1 SQVTM and CDR2 ANQGSEA. The CDR3 is 17 amino acids.

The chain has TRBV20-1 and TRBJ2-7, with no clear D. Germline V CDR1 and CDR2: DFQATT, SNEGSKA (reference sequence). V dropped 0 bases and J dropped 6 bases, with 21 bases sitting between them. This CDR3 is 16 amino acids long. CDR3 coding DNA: TGCAGTGCTAGAGAACGGCGGAATTTATTATCATCCGAGCAGTACTTC. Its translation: CSARERRNLLSSEQYF.

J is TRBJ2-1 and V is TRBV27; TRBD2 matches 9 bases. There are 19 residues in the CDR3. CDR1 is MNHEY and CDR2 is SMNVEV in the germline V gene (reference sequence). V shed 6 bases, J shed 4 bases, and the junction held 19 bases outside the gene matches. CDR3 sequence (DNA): TGTGCCAGCAGCCGCTCACCGGGGCTAGCGGGACATTGGTACAATGAGCAGTTCTTC. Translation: CASSRSPGLAGHWYNEQFF.

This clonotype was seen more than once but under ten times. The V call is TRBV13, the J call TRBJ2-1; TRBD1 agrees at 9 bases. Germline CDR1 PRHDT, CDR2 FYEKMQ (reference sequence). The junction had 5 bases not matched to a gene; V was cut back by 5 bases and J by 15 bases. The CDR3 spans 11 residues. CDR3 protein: CASSQGGQGFF. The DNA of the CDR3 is TGTGCCAGCAGCCAGGGGGGACAGGGGTTCTTC. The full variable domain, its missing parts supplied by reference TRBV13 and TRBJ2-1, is AAGVIQSPRHLIKEKRETATLKCYPIPRHDTVYWYQQGPGQDPQFLISFYEKMQSDKGSIPDRFSAQQFSDYHSELNMSSLELGDSALYFCASSQGGQGFFGPGTRLTVL.

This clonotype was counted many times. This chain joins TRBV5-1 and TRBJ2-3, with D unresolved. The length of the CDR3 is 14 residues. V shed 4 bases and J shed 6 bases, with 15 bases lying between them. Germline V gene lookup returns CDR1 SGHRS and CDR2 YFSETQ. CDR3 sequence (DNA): TGCGCCAGCAGCCTGGAAGGTCCACATGATACGCAGTATTTT. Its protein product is CASSLEGPHDTQYF. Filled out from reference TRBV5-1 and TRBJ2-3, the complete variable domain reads KAGVTQTPRYLIKTRGQQVTLSCSPISGHRSVSWYQQTPGQGLQFLFEYFSETQRNKGNFPGRFSGRQFSNSRSEMNVSTLELGDSALYLCASSLEGPHDTQYFGPGTRLTVL.

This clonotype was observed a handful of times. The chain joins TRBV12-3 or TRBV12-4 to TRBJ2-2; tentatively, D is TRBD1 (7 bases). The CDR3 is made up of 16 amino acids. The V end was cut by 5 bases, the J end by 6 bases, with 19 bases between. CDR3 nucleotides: TGTGCCAGCAGTACCCCTTACAGGGGAGGCGCCGGGGAGCTGTTTTTT. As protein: CASSTPYRGGAGELFF.

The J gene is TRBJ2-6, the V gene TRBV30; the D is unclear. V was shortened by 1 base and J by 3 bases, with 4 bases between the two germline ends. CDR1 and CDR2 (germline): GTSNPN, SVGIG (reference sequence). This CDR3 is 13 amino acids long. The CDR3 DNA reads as TGTGCCTGGAGTGGTCTTGGGGCCAACGTCCTGACTTTC. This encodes CAWSGLGANVLTF.

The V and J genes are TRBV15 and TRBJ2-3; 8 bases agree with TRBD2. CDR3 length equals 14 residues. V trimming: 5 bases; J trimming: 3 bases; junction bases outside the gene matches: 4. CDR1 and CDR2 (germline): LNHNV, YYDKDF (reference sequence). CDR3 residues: CATSLGLDTDTQYF. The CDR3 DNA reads TGTGCCACCAGCTTGGGACTAGATACAGATACGCAGTATTTT. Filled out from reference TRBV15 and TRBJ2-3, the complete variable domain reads DAMVIQNPRYQVTQFGKPVTLSCSQTLNHNVMYWYQQKSSQAPKLLFHYYDKDFNNEADTPDNFQSRRPNTSFCFLDIRSPGLGDTAMYLCATSLGLDTDTQYFGPGTRLTVL.

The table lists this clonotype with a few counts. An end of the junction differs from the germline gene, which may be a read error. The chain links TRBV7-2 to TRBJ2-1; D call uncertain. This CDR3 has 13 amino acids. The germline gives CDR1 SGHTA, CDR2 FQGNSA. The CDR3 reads CASSLGLDKGGIF. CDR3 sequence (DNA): TGTGCCAGCAGCTTAGGATTAGACAAGGGTGGGATCTTC.

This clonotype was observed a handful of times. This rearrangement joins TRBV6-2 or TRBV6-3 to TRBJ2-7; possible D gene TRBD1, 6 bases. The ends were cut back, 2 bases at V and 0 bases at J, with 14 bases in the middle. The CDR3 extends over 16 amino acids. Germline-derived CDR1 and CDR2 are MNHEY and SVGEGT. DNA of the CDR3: TGTGCCAGCAGTTACACCTCGCAGGGGAGCTCCTACGAGCAGTACTTC. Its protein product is CASSYTSQGSSYEQYF.

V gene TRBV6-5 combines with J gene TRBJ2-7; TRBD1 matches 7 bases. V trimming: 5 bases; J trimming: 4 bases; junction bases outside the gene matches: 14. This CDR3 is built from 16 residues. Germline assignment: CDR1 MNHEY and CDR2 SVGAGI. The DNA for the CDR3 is TGTGCCAGCAGTAACAATGACAGGGCCCTAGCATACGAGCAGTACTTC. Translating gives CASSNNDRALAYEQYF.

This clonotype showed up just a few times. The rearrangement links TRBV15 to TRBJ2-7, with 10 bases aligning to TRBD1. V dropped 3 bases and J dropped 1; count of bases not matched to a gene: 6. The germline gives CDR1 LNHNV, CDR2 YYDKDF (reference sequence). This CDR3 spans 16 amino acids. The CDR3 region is CATSRTDRGNSYEQYF. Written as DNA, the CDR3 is TGTGCCACCAGCAGGACGGACAGGGGGAATTCCTACGAGCAGTACTTC.

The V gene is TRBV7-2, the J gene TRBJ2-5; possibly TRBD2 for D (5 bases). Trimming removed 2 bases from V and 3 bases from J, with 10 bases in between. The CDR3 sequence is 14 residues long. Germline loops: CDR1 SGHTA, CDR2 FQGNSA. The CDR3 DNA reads TGTGCCAGCAGCTTACGTGGAGGAAAAGAGACCCAGTACTTC. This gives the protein CASSLRGGKETQYF.

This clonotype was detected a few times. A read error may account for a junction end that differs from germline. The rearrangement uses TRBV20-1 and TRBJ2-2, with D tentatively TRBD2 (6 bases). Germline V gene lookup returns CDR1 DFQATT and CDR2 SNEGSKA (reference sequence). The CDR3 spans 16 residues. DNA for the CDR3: TGCTGTGCTAGAGATCAGGTGGGAGGCGTCACCGGGGAGCTGTTTTTT. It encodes CCARDQVGGVTGELFF.